This T cell receptor beta chain was observed in a study of cytomegalovirus exposure and HLA in healthy donors (dated 2017 in TCRdb). Looking at the study overall: In an earlier analysis of approximately 500 of the donors, 250 to 350 Gb of sequence data and roughly 100 million unique TCR beta sequences from approximately 180 million T cells were reported. An early release that covered fewer than 750 HLA-typed donors contained around 300 gigabases of sequencing data and 75 million to 100 million unique TCR sequences. Among the approximately 420 genotyped donors, approximately 77% belonged to the genetic ancestry cluster associated with self-reported Caucasian donors. The study was designed to test whether signatures of past pathogen exposure could be identified by cataloging public T cell receptors. The study used immunosequencing to profile the T cell repertoires of approximately 640 subjects and linked those repertoires to cytomegalovirus serostatus. Along with the roughly 610-subject first cohort, a separate validation cohort of about 110 different subjects was used. To predict cytomegalovirus infection status, the study combined high-throughput TCR immunosequencing, statistical association of individual TCRs with disease status, and machine learning. In a later analysis, previously published TCR beta repertoires from hundreds of donors were re-analyzed and high-resolution HLA genotyping was added so that TCR occurrence patterns could be studied. Rather than using new phenotypic data, the later analysis identified candidate immune exposures from TCR beta sequences and from how often those sequences occurred across donors. In an earlier analysis of roughly 540 of the donors, high-throughput TCR beta sequencing was used to judge whether each TCR beta V gene segment behaved as functional or pseudogenic. Donor age, sex, ethnicity and CMV serostatus were compiled together with the repertoire data. A later genetic analysis used genome-wide SNP genotypes for about 60% of the roughly 670 donors, treating that subset as a discovery cohort. All discovery cohort repertoires had been generated using a single sequencing platform. Class I and class II HLA loci were covered by the typing at four-digit resolution. The number of donors typed differed by locus, with about 629-630 for A, B, C, DRB1 and DQB1, around 520 for DQA1, 606 for DPA1, and under 490 for DPB1. Because of strong linkage in the cohort, roughly five DR-DQ haplotypes were treated as single units for association and clustering. Across around 400 genotyped donors of the cohort, an average of 235,054 unique TCR beta nucleotide sequences per donor were sequenced, and roughly 20% of those sequences were non-productive.

The method behind the library was the immunoSEQ multiplex PCR assay. A mixture of 60 forward primers for TCR Vbeta segments and 13 reverse primers for TCR Jbeta segments was used in the multiplex PCR. The CDR3 region of rearranged TCR beta genes was amplified from genomic DNA with a multiplex PCR assay. On the Illumina HiSeq System, the amplified TCR beta libraries were sequenced as 87-base-pair reads. Turning to the authors' computational methods: Across the roughly 670 repertoires, a later analysis counted 80 million or so unique TCR beta chains, about 10 million of which were shared by at least two donors. A nearest-neighbor algorithm error-corrected the raw reads and collapsed the reads into unique sequences, merging closely related sequences to remove PCR and sequencing errors. CDR3 sequences were aligned to IMGT reference sequences to assign V, D and J gene segments. For a sequence to be retained, a match of at least six nucleotides to both a V gene segment and a J gene segment was required. Rearrangements were classified as productive when the CDR3 lacked stop codons and remained in frame with V and J, and all other rearrangements were classified as non-productive. Following IMGT convention, CDR3 was defined as the stretch from the second conserved V-encoded cysteine up to the conserved J-encoded phenylalanine. The earlier analysis of a few hundred of the donors excluded any sequence lacking an unambiguous match to a single V gene segment. An earlier analysis of about 590 of the donors classified V segments as functional when productive rearrangements were above 56.7% and as segregating when the standard deviation between donors was above 5%. A statistical classification framework was developed to diagnose cytomegalovirus status using the catalog of TCR beta chain sequences. In a later analysis, V and J genes were assigned by comparing TCR nucleotide sequences against IMGT/GENE-DB human TR gene sequences. The TCRdist pipeline was used in a later analysis to assign CDR3 sequences and most-parsimonious VDJ recombination scenarios. In a later analysis, every TCR beta chain was defined by the combination of its CDR3 amino acid sequence and its V-gene family, and reads without a unique V-gene family were dropped. A later analysis removed 600 or so highly shared, low-generation-probability nucleotide sequences to deal with suspected cross-contamination and a sequencing artifact. In a later analysis, a clonal expansion index for each public chain was calculated from normalized within-repertoire ranks of inferred template counts. In a later analysis, generation probabilities were computed with a VDJ recombination model fitted to out-of-frame rearrangements, and the resulting probabilities were checked against IGoR. A later analysis scored TCR-TCR, TCR-HLA and TCR-CMV co-occurrence with hypergeometric tests, applying a repertoire-size bias correction to TCR pairs. To estimate false discovery rates, a later analysis permuted the HLA or CMV assignments 20 times. In a later analysis, co-occurring TCRs were grouped using DBSCAN, with TCRdist sequence similarity added in when clustering inside HLA-allele-positive subsets. Repertoires with fewer than 30,000 or more than 120,000 public chains, plus five repertoires with anomalous nucleotide sharing, were excluded from co-occurrence clustering. The table was pulled from immuneACCESS by TCRdb, which kept in-frame rearrangements only. Such tables lose some clones; where checked, under half of the loss comes from unresolved V genes, and the rest has no known cause. The V and J calls and clone size are taken from that table; D and trimming were inferred from the DNA. The sample profile shows approximately 70,000 clones; 70% to 90% of them were found once. The ten largest clonotypes hold around 2.9% of the sample.

V lost 7 bases and J lost 4 bases; the stretch between them is 17 bases long. Inclusive of the bounding cysteine and phenylalanine, the CDR3 is 15 residues long. Only the CDR3 DNA stays, 45 bases, in frame from base 1. CDR1 MNHNS and CDR2 SASEGT were looked up in the germline V gene. The cohort consisted of hundreds of healthy bone marrow donors. At the time of sampling, all cohort members were nominally healthy, though unrecorded immune exposures were likely present. The donor was CMV seronegative and belonged to the group of under 400 seronegative cohort members. A peripheral blood sample was provided by each donor, and peripheral blood mononuclear cells were used for TCR beta sequencing. The Qiagen DNeasy Blood Extraction Kit was used to extract genomic DNA from the blood cell samples. Broader findings and caveats from the paper: Linkage disequilibrium might explain the correlated functional status among segregating V segments, but an unknown experimental factor could not be excluded. Approximately 16 rarely observed V segments, including chromosome 9 orphons, were excluded from the earlier analysis of 550 to 700 of the donors because counts were too low. In an earlier analysis of around 600 of the donors, most TCR beta V segments appeared in productive rearrangements about 87% or about 30% of the time, broadly matching IMGT annotations. In a later analysis, 15,000 to 20,000 TCR beta sequences were associated with specific HLA alleles at a false discovery rate of 0.05. Only TCR beta chains were sequenced in this cohort, and the absence of alpha or paired-chain data limited detectable features. In a later analysis, TCR association rates were found to vary across HLA loci, with the most associated TCRs seen for DRB1 alleles and the fewest for HLA-C alleles. Immune exposure information for the cohort was limited to CMV serostatus. According to a later genetic analysis, donors in an Asian-associated ancestry cluster had fewer N-insertions in productive TCRs than the approximately 630-donor mean. According to a later analysis, parvovirus B19, influenza, CMV and Epstein-Barr virus appeared linked to several top co-occurrence clusters. Presence/absence analyses assumed roughly uniform sequencing depth across donors, an assumption that may not hold. The authors suggested that the approach could potentially be generalized to other disease states and immunological phenotypes. In both the original and validation cohorts, the classifier was reported to diagnose cytomegalovirus status with high specificity and sensitivity. Assigning TCR associations to individual alleles was difficult when HLA alleles, especially DR and DQ, strongly co-occurred. Because HLA typing was unavailable for some donors at each locus, only the typed subset was used in association tests. In a later genetic analysis, a missense DCLRE1C variant was associated with V-gene and J-gene trimming of TCR beta chains, and the association was replicated in an independent cohort. In a later analysis, HLA-associated TCR beta chains showed more clonal expansion and lower generation probabilities than non-associated chains that were equally common. The sequencing pipeline was judged likely to have produced a cluster of highly shared sequence variants as a technical artifact. In the study, approximately 160 TCR beta chains were listed as associated with cytomegalovirus. Some IMGT-functional V segments, including TRBV6-2 and TRBV6-3, could not be distinguished by the 87-base-pair reads and were therefore excluded. In a later analysis, most CMV-associated TCR beta chains were found to appear HLA-restricted, with HLA associations seemingly driven largely by CMV exposure. A further reported finding was that TCR beta sequences accurately predicted the HLA-A and HLA-B alleles for most subjects in the first cohort. Most TCR sequences were seen in very few donors, while some public TCRs were found in many individuals. In vitro tests confirmed that a few of the cytomegalovirus-associated TCR beta chains recognize cytomegalovirus antigens.

Concerning this clone: The target of this receptor is not known. Base qualities were left out, and no much larger clone turns up one base away.

The chain employs TRBV6-1 and TRBJ1-5; possibly the D gene is TRBD1, per 6 matching bases. The sequenced sample was PBMCs. The TCR comes from a woman younger than 45 in good health and CMV-seronegative. The CDR3 region reads CASKLGDGTNQPQHF. The DNA is TGTGCCAGCAAATTGGGGGACGGGACAAATCAGCCCCAGCATTTT.